The next 29 T cell receptor beta chains were all read from a single sample in a study of blood T cell repertoires in COVID-19. Here immunoSEQ multiplex PCR was the method, and the copy in TCRdb shows in-frame clones only, minus some. In the table there are 65,000 to 75,000 clones, about four fifths of which are singletons. Source material: peripheral blood. The source of these receptors is a man between 65 and 79 years old with acute or convalescent COVID-19.

The chain combines TRBV19 with TRBJ2-2; 11 nucleotides line up with TRBD2. Germline V gene data show CDR1 as LNHDA and CDR2 as SQIVND (reference sequence). V lost 7 bases and J lost 8; bases outside the gene matches: 12. There are 16 residues in the CDR3. The DNA for the CDR3 is TGTGCCAGTACCAAAGCTTCGACTAGCGGGGCAGGGGAGCTGTTTTTT. It encodes CASTKASTSGAGELFF.

The chain couples TRBV2 to TRBJ1-3; 7 bases align to TRBD1. Germline V CDR1 and CDR2: SNHLY, FYNNEI. V shed 5 bases, J shed 2 bases, and the junction held 6 bases outside the gene matches. CDR3 length: 15 amino acids. CDR3 in amino acids: CASSLQGPAGNTIYF. The CDR3 nucleotides read TGTGCCAGCAGTCTACAGGGGCCCGCTGGAAACACCATATATTTT.

The chain joins TRBV15 to TRBJ2-1; TRBD2 might be the D (7 bases). Germline V gives CDR1 LNHNV, CDR2 YYDKDF (reference sequence). Trimming stripped 6 bases from V and 5 bases from J, with 14 bases between. This CDR3 is 14 amino acids long. In DNA, the CDR3 is TGTGCCACCAGGGGGGGGCTAGACGACAATGAGCAGTTCTTC. As protein: CATRGGLDDNEQFF.

The chain combines TRBV9 with TRBJ2-3; 8 nucleotides align to TRBD2. The germline CDR1 and CDR2 sequences are SGDLS and YYNGEE. The CDR3 sequence is 16 residues long. V gave up 3 bases and J gave up 5 bases; unmatched junction bases: 11. The chain's CDR3 is CASSARAGATGDTQYF. In DNA, the CDR3 is TGTGCCAGCAGCGCAAGAGCGGGAGCCACGGGAGATACGCAGTATTTT.

J is TRBJ2-1 and V is TRBV11-2; 13 nucleotides line up with TRBD2. Losses at the gene ends were 5 bases for V and 3 bases for J; bases not matched to a gene: 1. CDR3 length: 15 amino acids. CDR1 and CDR2 from the germline V gene are SGHAT and FQNNGV. The DNA of the CDR3 is TGTGCCAGCAGCAGGACTAGCGGGAGCTACAATGAGCAGTTCTTC. Amino acid sequence: CASSRTSGSYNEQFF.

The V call is TRBV18, the J call TRBJ2-7; 7 positions match TRBD1. Germline V gene lookup returns CDR1 KGHSH and CDR2 LQKENI. After removal of 5 bases from V and 5 bases from J, the junction contained 6 bases not matched to a gene. The length of the CDR3 is 13 residues. This chain's CDR3 is CASSGVGGDEQYF. In DNA, the CDR3 is TGTGCCAGCTCAGGGGTAGGGGGCGACGAGCAGTACTTC.

The chain couples TRBV6-6 to TRBJ1-4, with TRBD1 matching over 9 bases. Unmatched junction bases numbered 15, after V lost 8 bases and J lost 8 bases. The CDR3 has 16 residues. Germline-derived CDR1 and CDR2 are MNHNY and SVGAGI (reference sequence). CDR3 amino acids: CASLVSPGQGREKLFF. CDR3 coding DNA: TGTGCCAGCCTAGTATCTCCGGGACAGGGCAGGGAAAAACTGTTTTTT.

The chain uses TRBV5-1 and TRBJ1-1; 7 bases align to TRBD1. V shed 5 bases and J 4 bases; nucleotides not matched to a gene: 11. The CDR3 is made up of 15 amino acids. The germline V gene has CDR1 SGHRS and CDR2 YFSETQ. The CDR3 reads CASSFNDRAGTEAFF. DNA of the CDR3: TGCGCCAGCAGTTTCAACGACAGGGCGGGCACTGAAGCTTTCTTT.

J is TRBJ2-2 and V is TRBV5-1; 8 bases match TRBD2. The germline V gene encodes CDR1 SGHRS and CDR2 YFSETQ. The CDR3 is 15 residues long. V shed 4 bases and J 6 bases; nucleotides not matched to a gene: 8. The CDR3 coding sequence is TGCGCCAGCAGCGGGGGACTAGTCGGCGCCGGGGAGCTGTTTTTT. Translated: CASSGGLVGAGELFF.

The chain has TRBV13 and TRBJ2-2; D is possibly TRBD1 (5 bases). The CDR3 is 15 residues long. Germline V lookup: CDR1 PRHDT, CDR2 FYEKMQ (reference sequence). Trimming left V 3 bases short and J 1 base short, with 9 bases between. The CDR3 loop reads CASSFFQGNTGELFF. The CDR3, as DNA: TGTGCCAGCAGCTTTTTTCAGGGGAACACCGGGGAGCTGTTTTTT. The entire variable domain, with the rest obtained from reference TRBV13 and TRBJ2-2, is as follows: AAGVIQSPRHLIKEKRETATLKCYPIPRHDTVYWYQQGPGQDPQFLISFYEKMQSDKGSIPDRFSAQQFSDYHSELNMSSLELGDSALYFCASSFFQGNTGELFFGEGSRLTVL.

V usage is TRBV28 and J usage is TRBJ2-1; D unresolved. Trimming left V 3 bases short and J 5 bases short, with 5 bases between. CDR1 is MDHEN, CDR2 SYDVKM, per germline. This CDR3 contains 12 residues. The CDR3 DNA follows: TGTGCCAGCAGTTTTAGTCACAATGAGCAGTTCTTC. It codes for CASSFSHNEQFF.

The rearrangement links TRBV7-2 to TRBJ2-5; the D gene is possibly TRBD1 (7 bases). Germline CDR1 SGHTA, CDR2 FQGNSA. V was trimmed by 5 bases and J by 7 bases, leaving 11 bases between them. The CDR3 extends over 12 amino acids. The CDR3 DNA follows: TGTGCCAGCAGCCCAGGGGGGCGGACCCAGTACTTC. Amino acid sequence: CASSPGGRTQYF.

J is TRBJ1-1 and V is TRBV10-3; D gene uncertain. The ends were cut back, 0 bases at V and 3 bases at J, with 8 bases in the middle. CDR3 length: 14 residues. The germline gives CDR1 ENHRY, CDR2 SYGVKD. The CDR3 spells CAISESELDTEAFF. CDR3 DNA: TGTGCCATCAGTGAGTCGGAGTTAGACACTGAAGCTTTCTTT.

V usage is TRBV19 and J usage is TRBJ1-1; weak D call: TRBD1 (5 bases). Between the trimmed V and J ends, which lost 9 bases and 3 bases, there was a span of 14 bases. Germline V gene data show CDR1 as LNHDA and CDR2 as SQIVND (reference sequence). The CDR3 spans 13 residues. The CDR3 reads CASGRGEDTEAFF. For the CDR3, the DNA is TGTGCCAGCGGACGAGGGGAGGACACTGAAGCTTTCTTT.

The V and J genes are TRBV20-1 and TRBJ1-5, with D possibly being TRBD1 (5 bases). Per the germline V gene, CDR1 is DFQATT and CDR2 is SNEGSKA (reference sequence). V was pared by 6 bases and J by 8 bases, with 11 bases between. The CDR3 has 11 residues. CDR3 DNA: TGCAGTGCCTATCAGGGAAAGCCCCAGCATTTT. Its translation is CSAYQGKPQHF.

The chain has TRBV27 and TRBJ2-1; 10 nucleotides line up with TRBD2. There are 15 residues in the CDR3. V was pared by 6 bases and J by 7 bases, with 9 bases of the junction left unmatched. Looked up from germline, CDR1 is MNHEY and CDR2 is SMNVEV (reference sequence). CDR3: CASRPRLAGLNEQFF. In nucleotides, the CDR3 is TGTGCCAGCAGGCCTCGACTAGCGGGTTTGAATGAGCAGTTCTTC.

The V call is TRBV28, the J call TRBJ2-5; 10 positions agree with TRBD2. The germline V gene has CDR1 MDHEN and CDR2 SYDVKM. The CDR3 is 17 residues long. V gave up 3 bases and J gave up 1 base; unmatched junction bases: 8. The CDR3 region is CASSLGRGLAPQETQYF. In DNA form, the CDR3 reads TGTGCCAGCAGTTTGGGGCGGGGACTAGCGCCCCAAGAGACCCAGTACTTC.

V gene TRBV5-8 combines with J gene TRBJ2-1, with TRBD2 matching over 10 bases. Germline assignment: CDR1 SGHTS and CDR2 YDEGEE. The CDR3 length is 15 residues. The J segment lost 0 bases and the V segment lost 10 bases, leaving 7 bases of the junction unmatched. CDR3 residues: CAGAGGWPSYNEQFF. CDR3 in DNA: TGTGCCGGAGCGGGGGGGTGGCCCTCCTACAATGAGCAGTTCTTC.

This clone turned up a few times. The CDR3 sequence is CASSRDRDGGYTF. The CDR3, as DNA: TGTGCCAGTAGTAGGGACAGGGACGGGGGCTACACCTTC. The chain recombines TRBV19 with TRBJ1-2; 9 bases align to TRBD1. The junction had 5 bases not matched to a gene; V was cut back by 4 bases and J by 8 bases. The CDR3 contains 13 residues. Germline assignment: CDR1 LNHDA and CDR2 SQIVND (reference sequence).

The rearrangement uses TRBV19 and TRBJ2-7, with 10 nucleotides matching TRBD1. With 5 bases clipped from V and 3 bases from J, the junction kept 1 base outside the gene matches. CDR1 LNHDA and CDR2 SQIVND come from the germline V gene (reference sequence). The CDR3 sequence is 13 residues long. As DNA, the CDR3 is TGTGCCAGTAGTGGGACAGGGGTCTACGAGCAGTACTTC. Protein sequence: CASSGTGVYEQYF. The full variable domain, rest sourced from reference TRBV19 and TRBJ2-7, is DGGITQSPKYLFRKEGQNVTLSCEQNLNHDAMYWYRQDPGQGLRLIYYSQIVNDFQKGDIAEGYSVSREKKESFPLTVTSAQKNPTAFYLCASSGTGVYEQYFGPGTRLTVT.

V gene TRBV6-6 combines with J gene TRBJ2-3; the D is unclear. The CDR3 is 11 residues long. The germline gives CDR1 MNHNY, CDR2 SVGAGI (reference sequence). V lost 4 bases to trimming and J lost 6 bases, with 5 bases between them. The CDR3 DNA reads as TGTGCCAGCAGTTCAGTGGATACGCAGTATTTT. It encodes CASSSVDTQYF.

The chain couples TRBV6-6 to TRBJ1-1; 7 nucleotides line up with TRBD1. The trim removed 6 bases at V and 4 bases at J, leaving 8 bases unmatched. Germline loops: CDR1 MNHNY, CDR2 SVGAGI (reference sequence). This CDR3 region has 14 residues. CDR3 bases: TGTGCCAGCAGCTCACAGGGGAGTGGCACTGAAGCTTTCTTT. The encoded protein is CASSSQGSGTEAFF.

Only one count was recorded for this clone. V is TRBV28 and J is TRBJ2-2, with TRBD2 matching 7 bases. The V segment lost 7 bases and the J segment 1 base; nucleotides outside the gene matches: 9. CDR3 length: 16 amino acids. From germline, CDR1 is MDHEN and CDR2 SYDVKM. This CDR3 reads CASTPTWGGNTGELFF. The CDR3 region has the DNA TGTGCCAGCACCCCCACGTGGGGGGGGAACACCGGGGAGCTGTTTTTT.

This chain connects TRBV6-2 or TRBV6-3 to TRBJ1-2, with TRBD1 matching 12 bases. Germline CDR1 reads MNHEY; CDR2 reads SVGEGT. The CDR3 is 17 residues long. With V trimmed by 5 bases and J by 4 bases, 11 bases remained unmatched. DNA of the CDR3: TGTGCCAGCAGTGCCGGGACAGGGGGCGCGGGGAGCTATGGCTACACCTTC. Protein sequence: CASSAGTGGAGSYGYTF.

V usage is TRBV5-6 and J usage is TRBJ1-4; 8 bases are a match to TRBD1. CDR1 is SGHDT and CDR2 is YYEEEE in the germline V gene. The CDR3 loop spans 13 amino acids. Unmatched junction bases numbered 2, after V lost 7 bases and J lost 3 bases. The CDR3, as DNA: TGTGCCAGCGGGGGACAGGCTAATGAAAAACTGTTTTTT. Translated, it gives CASGGQANEKLFF.

The chain joins TRBV27 to TRBJ1-4, with D hard to call. Trimming left V 4 bases short and J 0 bases short, with 9 bases between. The V gene's germline CDR1 is MNHEY and CDR2 SMNVEV (reference sequence). The CDR3 loop spans 15 amino acids. The CDR3 bases are TGTGCCAGCAGTTACGGGTTCACAACTAATGAAAAACTGTTTTTT. Amino acids: CASSYGFTTNEKLFF.

The chain combines TRBV5-1 with TRBJ2-3; D perhaps matches TRBD2 (6 bases). The CDR3 has 15 residues. The ends were cut back, 0 bases at V and 0 bases at J, with 8 bases in the middle. Germline CDR1 SGHRS, CDR2 YFSETQ. DNA of the CDR3: TGCGCCAGCAGCTTGGGAGGGACTAGCACAGATACGCAGTATTTT. Protein sequence: CASSLGGTSTDTQYF.

V usage is TRBV25-1 and J usage is TRBJ2-5, with D tentatively TRBD2 (5 bases). Deletions cut 1 base from V and 1 base from J, with 10 bases between. CDR1 and CDR2 (germline): MGHDK, SYGVNS. CDR3 length: 15 amino acids. CDR3 in amino acids: CASSELRLRQETQYF. CDR3 in DNA: TGTGCCAGCAGTGAATTGCGACTACGCCAAGAGACCCAGTACTTC.

J is TRBJ2-5 and V is TRBV9; tentative D call: TRBD2 (7 bases). V lost 0 bases and J lost 3, with 12 bases in between. Germline CDR1 and CDR2: SGDLS and YYNGEE. The CDR3 spans 15 residues. The CDR3, as DNA: TGTGCCAGCAGCGTAGGGGGGGGCGCAGAAGAGACCCAGTACTTC. It specifies CASSVGGGAEETQYF.